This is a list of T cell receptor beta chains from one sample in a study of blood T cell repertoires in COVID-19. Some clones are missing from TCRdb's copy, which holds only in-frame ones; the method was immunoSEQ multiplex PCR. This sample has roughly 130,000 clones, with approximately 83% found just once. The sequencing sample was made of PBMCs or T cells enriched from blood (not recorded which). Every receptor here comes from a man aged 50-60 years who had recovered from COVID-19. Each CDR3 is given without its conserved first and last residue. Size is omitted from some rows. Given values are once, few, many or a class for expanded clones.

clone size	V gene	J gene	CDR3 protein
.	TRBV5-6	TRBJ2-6	ASSLGTGRSGANVLT
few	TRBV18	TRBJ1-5	ASSGQGAYSNQPQH
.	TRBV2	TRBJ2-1	ASGLAGGLGNEQF
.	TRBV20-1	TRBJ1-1	SANRNTEAF
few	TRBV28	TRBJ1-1	ASSLRGGTEAF
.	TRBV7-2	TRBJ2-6	ASSFTSGAGANVLT
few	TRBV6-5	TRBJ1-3	ASSYARPSSGNTIY
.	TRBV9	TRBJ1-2	ASRPDGTGSYGYT
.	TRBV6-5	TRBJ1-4	ASSYTTGIGEKLF
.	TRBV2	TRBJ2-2	ASSEGGGVRELF
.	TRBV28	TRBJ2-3	ASCRRRGIPDTQY
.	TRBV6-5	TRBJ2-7	ASTPLTDSPYEQY
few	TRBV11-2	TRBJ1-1	ASSKRGGRGNTEAF
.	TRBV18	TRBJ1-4	ASSPNRGIEKLF
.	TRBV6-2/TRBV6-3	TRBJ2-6	ASSYSAGLGSGANVLT
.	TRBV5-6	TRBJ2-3	ASSLISWRNTDTQY
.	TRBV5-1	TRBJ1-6	ASSLGQGSSYNSPLH
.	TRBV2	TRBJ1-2	ASQRTGNYGYT
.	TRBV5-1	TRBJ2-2	ASFSGGEGTGELF
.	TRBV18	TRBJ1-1	ASSPLSGAEAF
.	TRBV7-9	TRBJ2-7	ASSLVGGNYEQY
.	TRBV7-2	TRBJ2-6	ASSAPTSGGRGANVLT
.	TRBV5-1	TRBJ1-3	ASSGDRGNTIY
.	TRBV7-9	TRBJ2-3	ASSDGLAGDTQY
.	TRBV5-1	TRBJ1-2	ASSRQGVSYGYT
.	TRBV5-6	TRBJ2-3	ASSLLSPLVGDTQY
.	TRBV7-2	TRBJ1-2	ASSFGQKYGYT
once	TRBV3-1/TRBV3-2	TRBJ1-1	ASSLGQAVNTEAF
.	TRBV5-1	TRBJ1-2	ASSEGTALNYGYT
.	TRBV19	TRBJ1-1	ASIDRGGTEAF
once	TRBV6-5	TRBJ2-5	ASKVGGETQY
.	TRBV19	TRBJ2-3	ASREQGTTDTQY
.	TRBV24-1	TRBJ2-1	ATSDPYNEQF
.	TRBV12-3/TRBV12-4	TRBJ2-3	ASSRTESDTQY
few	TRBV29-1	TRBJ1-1	SVQNTEAF
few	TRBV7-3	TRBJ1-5	ASSLTTGQPQH
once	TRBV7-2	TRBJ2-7	ASSSAGTGFYEQY
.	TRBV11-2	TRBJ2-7	ASSRGLSYEQY
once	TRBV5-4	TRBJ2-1	ASSLEGGSSYNEQF
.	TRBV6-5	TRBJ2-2	ASSSPTSGGAGELF
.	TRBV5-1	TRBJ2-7	ASSWLQQGILY
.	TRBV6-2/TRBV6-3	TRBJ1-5	ASSPYRNPQPQH
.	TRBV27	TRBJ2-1	ASSPRAGEQF
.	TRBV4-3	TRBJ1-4	ASSQETSGRGTNEKLF
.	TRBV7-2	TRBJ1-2	ASSSQGSNYGYT
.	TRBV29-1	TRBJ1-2	SVEGTPSNYGYT
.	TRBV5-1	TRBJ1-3	ASARGTDGNTIY
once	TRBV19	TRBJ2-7	ASSIEWGQRSYEQY
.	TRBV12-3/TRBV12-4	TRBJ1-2	ASSRDRTYGYT
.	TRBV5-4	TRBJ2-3	ASSRTSGGAFEDTQY
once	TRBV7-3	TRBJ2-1	ASSLPRSEQF
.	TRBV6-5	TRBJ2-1	ASSYLNLNEQF
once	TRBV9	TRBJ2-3	ASSVGVAGGTDTQY
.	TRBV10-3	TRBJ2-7	ASHGQGDEQY
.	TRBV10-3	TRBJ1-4	AISEQDRVGEKLF